The T cell receptor beta chain described here comes from a study of T cells in Graves' hyperthyroidism and ophthalmopathy. Regarding the study as a whole: Expanded thyroid clonotypes (above 0.001) were mostly also found in blood.

The TCR beta CDR3 regions underwent amplification using RNA transcripts as the source. The TCR CDR3 was amplified in a first-round RT-PCR using the HTBI primer set. One entry per CDR3 protein results from TCRdb running MiXCR on the multiplex PCR reads. The sample has over 350,000 distinct CDR3 sequences, about 14% seen once. This CDR3 region has 13 residues. Germline CDR1 reads SGHRS; CDR2 reads YFSETQ. V was cut by 5 bases and J by 3 bases, with 12 bases left in between. This clonotype appeared many times. As yet, its antigen is unknown. The source of this sequence is a man aged 50-60 years with Graves' ophthalmopathy. Sequencing was carried out using blood. This chain joins TRBV5-1 and TRBJ2-7; tentative D call: TRBD2 (6 bases). The chain's CDR3 is CASSTGDHYEQYF. The DNA of the CDR3 is TGCGCCAGCAGTACGGGGGACCACTACGAGCAGTACTTC.